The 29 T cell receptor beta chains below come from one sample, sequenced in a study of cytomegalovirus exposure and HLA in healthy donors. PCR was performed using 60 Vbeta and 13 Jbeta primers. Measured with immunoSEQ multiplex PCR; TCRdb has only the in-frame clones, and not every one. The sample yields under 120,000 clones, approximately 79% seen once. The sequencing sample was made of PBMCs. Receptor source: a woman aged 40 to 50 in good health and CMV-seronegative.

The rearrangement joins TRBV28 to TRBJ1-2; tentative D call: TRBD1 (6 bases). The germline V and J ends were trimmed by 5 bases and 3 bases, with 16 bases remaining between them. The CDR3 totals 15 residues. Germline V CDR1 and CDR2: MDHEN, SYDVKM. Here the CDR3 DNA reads TGTGCCAGCAGTGCTATAACCCAGGGGTACTATGGCTACACCTTC. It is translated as CASSAITQGYYGYTF.

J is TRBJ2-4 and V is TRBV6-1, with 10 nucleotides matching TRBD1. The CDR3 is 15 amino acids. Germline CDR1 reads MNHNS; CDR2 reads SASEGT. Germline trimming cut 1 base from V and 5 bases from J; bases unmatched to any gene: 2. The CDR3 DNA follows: TGTGCCAGCAGTGAAGTAGGGACAGGGGAAAACATTCAGTACTTC. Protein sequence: CASSEVGTGENIQYF.

CDR3 DNA: TGTGCCAGCTCACCCCGCCTGATGGGTCGAGCGGGAGAACCCTACAATGAGCAGTTCTTC. Translating gives CASSPRLMGRAGEPYNEQFF. The rearrangement uses TRBV18 and TRBJ2-1, with 8 nucleotides matching TRBD2. Germline CDR1 reads KGHSH; CDR2 reads LQKENI. The CDR3 extends over 20 amino acids. V lost 3 bases, J lost 2 bases, and 18 bases stayed unmatched.

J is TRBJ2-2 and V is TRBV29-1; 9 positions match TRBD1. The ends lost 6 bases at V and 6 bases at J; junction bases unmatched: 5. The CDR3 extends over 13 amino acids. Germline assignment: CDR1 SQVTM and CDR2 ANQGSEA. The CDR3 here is CSVGGQGPGELFF. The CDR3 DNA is TGCAGCGTGGGGGGACAGGGCCCCGGGGAGCTGTTTTTT.

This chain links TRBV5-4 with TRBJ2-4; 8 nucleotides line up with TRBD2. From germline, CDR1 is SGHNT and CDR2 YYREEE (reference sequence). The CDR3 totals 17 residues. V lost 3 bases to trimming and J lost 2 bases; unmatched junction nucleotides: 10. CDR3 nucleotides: TGTGCCAGCAGCTCCCGATCGACTAGCGTAACCAAAAACATTCAGTACTTC. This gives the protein CASSSRSTSVTKNIQYF.

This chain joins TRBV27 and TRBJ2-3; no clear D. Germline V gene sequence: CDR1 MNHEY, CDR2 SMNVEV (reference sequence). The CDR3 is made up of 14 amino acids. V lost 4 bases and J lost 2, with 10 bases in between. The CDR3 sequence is CASSSPQVTDTQYF. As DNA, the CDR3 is TGTGCCAGCAGTTCCCCTCAGGTCACAGATACGCAGTATTTT.

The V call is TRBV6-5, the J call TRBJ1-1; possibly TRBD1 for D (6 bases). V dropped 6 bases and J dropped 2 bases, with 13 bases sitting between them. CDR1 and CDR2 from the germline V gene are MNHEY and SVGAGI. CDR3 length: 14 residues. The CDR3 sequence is CASRGTGKNTEAFF. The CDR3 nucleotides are TGTGCCAGCAGAGGCACAGGGAAAAACACTGAAGCTTTCTTT.

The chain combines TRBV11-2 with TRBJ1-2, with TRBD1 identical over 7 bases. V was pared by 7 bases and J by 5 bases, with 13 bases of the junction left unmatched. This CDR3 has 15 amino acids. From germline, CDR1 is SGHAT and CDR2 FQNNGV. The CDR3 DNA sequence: TGTGCCAGCACCAATTTACAGGGGATTCTTTATGGCTACACCTTC. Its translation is CASTNLQGILYGYTF.

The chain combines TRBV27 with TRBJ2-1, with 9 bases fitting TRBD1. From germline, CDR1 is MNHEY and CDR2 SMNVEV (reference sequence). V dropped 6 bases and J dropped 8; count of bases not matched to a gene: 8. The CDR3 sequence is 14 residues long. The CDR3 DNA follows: TGTGCCAGCAGCCCATCGGACAGGGGCGATGAGCAGTTCTTC. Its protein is CASSPSDRGDEQFF.

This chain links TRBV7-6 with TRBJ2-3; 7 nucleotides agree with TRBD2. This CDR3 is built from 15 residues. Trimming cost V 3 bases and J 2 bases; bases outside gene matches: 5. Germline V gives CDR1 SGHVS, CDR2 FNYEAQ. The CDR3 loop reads CASSFGGGDTDTQYF. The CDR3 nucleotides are TGTGCCAGCAGCTTCGGTGGGGGGGACACAGATACGCAGTATTTT. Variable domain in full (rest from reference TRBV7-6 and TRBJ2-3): GAGVSQSPRYKVTKRGQDVALRCDPISGHVSLYWYRQALGQGPEFLTYFNYEAQQDKSGLPNDRFSAERPEGSISTLTIQRTEQRDSAMYRCASSFGGGDTDTQYFGPGTRLTVL.

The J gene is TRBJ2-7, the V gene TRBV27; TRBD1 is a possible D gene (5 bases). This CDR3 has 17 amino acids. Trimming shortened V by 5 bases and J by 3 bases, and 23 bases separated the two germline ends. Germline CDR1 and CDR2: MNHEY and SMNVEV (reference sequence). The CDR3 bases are TGTGCCAGCAGTCCCTATAGTAGTGGGTCCAGGGACTACGAGCAGTACTTC. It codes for CASSPYSSGSRDYEQYF.

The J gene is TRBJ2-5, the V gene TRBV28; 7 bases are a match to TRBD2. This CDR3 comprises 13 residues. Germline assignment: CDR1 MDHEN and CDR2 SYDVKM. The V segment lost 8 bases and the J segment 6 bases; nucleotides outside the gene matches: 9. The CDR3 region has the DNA TGTGCCAGCGGGTCGGGGGGAGCAAAGACCCAGTACTTC. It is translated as CASGSGGAKTQYF.

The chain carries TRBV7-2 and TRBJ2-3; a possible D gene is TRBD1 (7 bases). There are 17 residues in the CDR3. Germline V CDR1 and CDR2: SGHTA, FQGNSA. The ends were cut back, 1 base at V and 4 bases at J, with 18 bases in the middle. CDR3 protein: CASSLGPPGRGADTQYF. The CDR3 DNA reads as TGTGCCAGCAGCTTAGGGCCCCCGGGCAGGGGGGCAGATACGCAGTATTTT.

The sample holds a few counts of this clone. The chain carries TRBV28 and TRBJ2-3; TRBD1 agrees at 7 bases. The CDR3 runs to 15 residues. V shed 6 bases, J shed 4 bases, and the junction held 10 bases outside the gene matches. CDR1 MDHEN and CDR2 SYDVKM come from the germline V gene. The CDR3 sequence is CASRRQGEGADTQYF. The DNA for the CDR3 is TGTGCCAGCAGACGACAGGGTGAGGGCGCAGATACGCAGTATTTT.

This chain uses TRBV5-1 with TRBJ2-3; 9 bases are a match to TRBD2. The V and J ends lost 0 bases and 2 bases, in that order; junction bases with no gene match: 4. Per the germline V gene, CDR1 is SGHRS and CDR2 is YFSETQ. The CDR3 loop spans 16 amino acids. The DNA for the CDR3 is TGCGCCAGCAGCTTGGGTCTAGCGGGATTCACAGATACGCAGTATTTT. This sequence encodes CASSLGLAGFTDTQYF.

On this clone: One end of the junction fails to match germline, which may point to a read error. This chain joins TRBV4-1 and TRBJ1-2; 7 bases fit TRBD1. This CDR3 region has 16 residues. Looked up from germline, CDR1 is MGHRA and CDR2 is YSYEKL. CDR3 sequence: CASSQDRQGPGYGHTF. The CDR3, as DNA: TGCGCCAGCAGCCAAGATCGACAGGGCCCAGGCTATGGCCACACCTTC.

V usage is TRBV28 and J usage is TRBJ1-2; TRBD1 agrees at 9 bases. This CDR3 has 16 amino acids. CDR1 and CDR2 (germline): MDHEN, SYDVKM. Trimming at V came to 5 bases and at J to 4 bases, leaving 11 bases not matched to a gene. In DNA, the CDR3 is TGTGCCAGCAGTCCACCGGGACAGGGTTTCGGCTATGGCTACACCTTC. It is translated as CASSPPGQGFGYGYTF.

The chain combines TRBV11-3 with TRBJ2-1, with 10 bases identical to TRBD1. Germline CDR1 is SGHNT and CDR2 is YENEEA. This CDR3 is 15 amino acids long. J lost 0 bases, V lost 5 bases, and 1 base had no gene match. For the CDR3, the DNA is TGTGCCAGCAGCGGGACAGGGGCCTCCTACAATGAGCAGTTCTTC. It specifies CASSGTGASYNEQFF.

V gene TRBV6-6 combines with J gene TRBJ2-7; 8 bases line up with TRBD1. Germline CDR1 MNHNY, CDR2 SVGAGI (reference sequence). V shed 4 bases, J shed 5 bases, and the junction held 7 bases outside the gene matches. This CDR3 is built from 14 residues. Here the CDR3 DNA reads TGTGCCAGCAGTTGGGACAGGAAAAGTGACGAGCAGTACTTC. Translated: CASSWDRKSDEQYF.

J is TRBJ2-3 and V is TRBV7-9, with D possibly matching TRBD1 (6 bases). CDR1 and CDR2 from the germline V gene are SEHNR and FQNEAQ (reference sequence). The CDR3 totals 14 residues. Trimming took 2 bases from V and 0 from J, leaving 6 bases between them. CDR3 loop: CASSLRGSTDTQYF. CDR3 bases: TGTGCCAGCAGCTTAAGGGGGAGCACAGATACGCAGTATTTT.

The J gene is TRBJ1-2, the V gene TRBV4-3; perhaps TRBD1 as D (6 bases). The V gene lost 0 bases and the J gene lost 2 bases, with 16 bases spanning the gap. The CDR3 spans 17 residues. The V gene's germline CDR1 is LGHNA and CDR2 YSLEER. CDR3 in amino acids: CASSQESSGVGNYGYTF. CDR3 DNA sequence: TGCGCCAGCAGCCAAGAATCGTCAGGGGTGGGGAACTATGGCTACACCTTC.

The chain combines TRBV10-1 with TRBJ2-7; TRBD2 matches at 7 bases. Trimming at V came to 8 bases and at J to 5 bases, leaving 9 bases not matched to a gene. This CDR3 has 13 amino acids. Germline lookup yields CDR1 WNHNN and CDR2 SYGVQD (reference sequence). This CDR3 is CASRGASGNEQYF. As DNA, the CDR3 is TGCGCCAGCCGCGGGGCTAGCGGCAACGAGCAGTACTTC.

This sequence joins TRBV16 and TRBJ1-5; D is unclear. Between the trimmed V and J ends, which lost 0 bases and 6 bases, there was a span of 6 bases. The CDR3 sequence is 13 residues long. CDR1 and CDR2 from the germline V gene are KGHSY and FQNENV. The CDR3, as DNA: TGTGCCAGCAGCCAATCCCAGGCTCAGCCCCAGCATTTT. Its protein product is CASSQSQAQPQHF.

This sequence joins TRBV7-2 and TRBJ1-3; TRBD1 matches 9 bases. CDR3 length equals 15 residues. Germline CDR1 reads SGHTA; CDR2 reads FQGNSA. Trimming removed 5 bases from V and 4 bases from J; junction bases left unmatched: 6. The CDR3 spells CASSGNRGLGNTIYF. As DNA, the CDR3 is TGTGCCAGCAGCGGGAACAGGGGGCTGGGAAACACCATATATTTT.

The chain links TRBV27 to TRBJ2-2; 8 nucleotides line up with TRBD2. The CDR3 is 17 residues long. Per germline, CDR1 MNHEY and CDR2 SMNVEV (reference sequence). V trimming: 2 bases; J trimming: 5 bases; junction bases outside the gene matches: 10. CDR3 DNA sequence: TGTGCCAGCAGTTTAAACGGGAGGGCCGCGAGGACCGGGGAGCTGTTTTTT. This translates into CASSLNGRAARTGELFF.

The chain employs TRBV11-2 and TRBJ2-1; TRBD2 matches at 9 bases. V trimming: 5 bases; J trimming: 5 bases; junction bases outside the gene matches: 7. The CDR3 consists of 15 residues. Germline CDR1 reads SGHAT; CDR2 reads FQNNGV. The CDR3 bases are TGTGCCAGCAGCACCCATAGCGGGGGCGACAATGAGCAGTTCTTC. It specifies CASSTHSGGDNEQFF.

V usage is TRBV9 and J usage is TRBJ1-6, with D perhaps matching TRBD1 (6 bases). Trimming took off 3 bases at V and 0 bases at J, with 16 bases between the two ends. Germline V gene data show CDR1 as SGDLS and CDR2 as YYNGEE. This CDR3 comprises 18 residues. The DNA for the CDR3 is TGTGCCAGCAGCGGAGGTCGACAGGCCAGCTCCTATAATTCACCCCTCCACTTT. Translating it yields CASSGGRQASSYNSPLHF. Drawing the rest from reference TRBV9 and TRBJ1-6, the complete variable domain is DSGVTQTPKHLITATGQRVTLRCSPRSGDLSVYWYQQSLDQGLQFLIQYYNGEERAKGNILERFSAQQFPDLHSELNLSSLELGDSALYFCASSGGRQASSYNSPLHFGNGTRLTVT.

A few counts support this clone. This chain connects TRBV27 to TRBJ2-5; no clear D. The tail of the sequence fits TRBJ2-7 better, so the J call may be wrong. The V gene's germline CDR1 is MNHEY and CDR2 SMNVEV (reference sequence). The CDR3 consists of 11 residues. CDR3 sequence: CASSSSYEQYF. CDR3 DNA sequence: TGTGCCAGCAGTTCCTCCTACGAGCAGTACTTC.

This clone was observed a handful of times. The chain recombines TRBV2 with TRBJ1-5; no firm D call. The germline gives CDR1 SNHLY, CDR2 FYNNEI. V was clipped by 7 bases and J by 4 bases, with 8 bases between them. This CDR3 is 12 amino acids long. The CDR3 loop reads CASTGGNQPQHF. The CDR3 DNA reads TGTGCCAGCACCGGAGGGAATCAGCCCCAGCATTTT.